This record looks at one T cell receptor (beta chain) sequence and its context. Its antigen is still unknown. The same CDR3 arises from other DNA sequences in this sample as well. This entry comes from a study of Ad26.COV2.S vaccination and SARS-CoV-2 variants. Study-level background: A participant enrolled in the COV1001 Ad26.COV2.S trial arm provided the sample. Study observations and caveats: The breadth of spike-specific CD8+ and CD4+ T cell responses after vaccination was reportedly substantial.

The germline V gene encodes CDR1 MNHNS and CDR2 SASEGT. V shed 2 bases and J shed 3 bases, with 7 bases lying between them. The CDR3 spans 13 residues. Generated by immunoSEQ multiplex PCR, the TCRdb table keeps only in-frame clones and is missing some. The sample includes around 250,000 clones, 70% to 90% of them seen just once. Treatment noted: some 19 received Ad26.COV2.S at low or high dose, single or two shots; about 5 received placebo; per-sample allocation not given. Sample collection was performed on day 63 after the first vaccine or placebo injection. The input for sequencing was peripheral blood, taken in a trial of Ad26.COV2.S vaccine versus placebo. This sequence originates from a person aged 18-60 years who received the Ad26.COV2.S COVID-19 vaccine or a placebo. The rearrangement links TRBV6-1 to TRBJ1-2; D remains unclear. The CDR3 sequence: CASSERPDYGYTF. In nucleotides, the CDR3 is TGTGCCAGCAGTGAAAGGCCAGACTATGGCTACACCTTC.